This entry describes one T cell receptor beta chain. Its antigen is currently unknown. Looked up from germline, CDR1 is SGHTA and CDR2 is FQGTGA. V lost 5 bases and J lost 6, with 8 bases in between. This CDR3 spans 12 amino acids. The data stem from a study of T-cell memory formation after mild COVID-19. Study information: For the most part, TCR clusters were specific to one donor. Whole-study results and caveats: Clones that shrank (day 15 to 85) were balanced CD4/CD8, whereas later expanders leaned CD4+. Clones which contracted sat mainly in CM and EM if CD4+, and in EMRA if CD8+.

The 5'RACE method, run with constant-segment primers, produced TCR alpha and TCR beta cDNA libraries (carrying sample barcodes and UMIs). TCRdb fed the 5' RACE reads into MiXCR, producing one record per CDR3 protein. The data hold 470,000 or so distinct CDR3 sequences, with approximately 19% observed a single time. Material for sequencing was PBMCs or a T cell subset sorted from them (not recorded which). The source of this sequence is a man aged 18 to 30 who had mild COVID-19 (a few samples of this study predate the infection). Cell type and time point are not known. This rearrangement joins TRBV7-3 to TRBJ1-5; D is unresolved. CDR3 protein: CASSPISQPQHF. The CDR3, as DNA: TGTGCCAGCAGCCCCATTTCTCAGCCCCAGCATTTT. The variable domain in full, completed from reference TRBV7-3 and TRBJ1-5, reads GAGVSQTPSNKVTEKGKYVELRCDPISGHTALYWYRQSLGQGPEFLIYFQGTGAADDSGLPNDRFFAVRPEGSVSTLKIQRTERGDSAVYLCASSPISQPQHFGDGTRLSIL.